This T cell receptor beta chain was retrieved from a study of OX40 agonist ivuxolimab in advanced cancers. Study-level background: Across the patients, intravenous ivuxolimab was delivered every 2 weeks at 0.01 to 10 mg/kg. Patients in dose escalation had liver, melanoma, kidney or head and neck cancers. Three patients had partial responses: one hepatocellular carcinoma, two cutaneous melanoma.

Whole-study results and caveats: Both CD4+ and CD8+ T cell populations in blood had undergone clonal expansion by week 6 at 0.1 to 3.0 mg/kg.

Concerning this clone: Antigen specificity is unknown.

Sequencing was performed with immunoSEQ multiplex PCR; in TCRdb, only in-frame clones are kept and a portion is missing. In the table there are approximately 100,000 clones, 90% to 95% of which are singletons. The germline V gene has CDR1 SGHRS and CDR2 YFSETQ. The CDR3 totals 17 residues. Trimming at V came to 4 bases and at J to 8 bases, leaving 16 bases not matched to a gene. This sequence joins TRBV5-1 and TRBJ2-1; 9 bases agree with TRBD1. This specimen was CD4+ or CD8+ T cells sorted from blood, taken in a trial of the OX40 agonist ivuxolimab. This TCR was recovered from an adult with an advanced solid tumor such as melanoma, head and neck, liver or kidney cancer. The CDR3 loop reads CASSRFYRDRDLDEQFF. The CDR3, as DNA: TGCGCCAGCAGCCGATTCTACCGGGACAGGGATTTGGATGAGCAGTTCTTC. Based on the CDR3 plus reference TRBV5-1 and TRBJ2-1, the full variable domain is KAGVTQTPRYLIKTRGQQVTLSCSPISGHRSVSWYQQTPGQGLQFLFEYFSETQRNKGNFPGRFSGRQFSNSRSEMNVSTLELGDSALYLCASSRFYRDRDLDEQFFGPGTRLTVL.